What follows is one T cell receptor (beta chain) and its context. Antigen unknown. The CDR3 loop spans 17 amino acids. Germline loops: CDR1 SGDLS, CDR2 YYNGEE. The entry originates in a study of human CD8 memory T cell subsets. Study-level points and caveats: Chao1 estimates suggested higher diversity in stem-like memory T cells than in precursor exhausted T cells.

UMI-labeled 5' RACE was used, and it produced the TCR beta libraries. TCRdb reprocessed the 5' RACE reads, with one entry per CDR3 protein and no DNA. The table for this sample gives 7,200 or so distinct CDR3 sequences. CCR7+ PD-1+ TIGIT+ early memory CD8+ cells with dysfunctional traits were TPEX. It was from duplicate vials of around 140,000 sorted CD8+ T cells per subset that RNA came. The sample taken for sequencing was CD8+ T cells from PBMCs. The receptor was isolated from a human donor in good health. V gene TRBV9 combines with J gene TRBJ2-1; there is no DNA to check the TCRdb D call of TRBD1. CDR3 protein: CASSTNPQGSSYNEQFF.